This T cell receptor (beta chain) is drawn from a study of blood T cell repertoires in COVID-19. About the research overall: Whether acute or convalescent, the COVID-19 samples came from the United States, Italy and Spain. The cDNA or gDNA used as material had been derived from T cells, B-cell-depleted T cells, or PBMCs.

In germline, CDR1 is LGHDT, CDR2 YNNKEL (reference sequence). The CDR3 has 18 amino acids. After removal of 0 bases from V and 0 bases from J, the junction contained 9 bases not matched to a gene. Source study methods: Estimated nucleated cell counts came from reference gene primer amplification. Sequenced by immunoSEQ multiplex PCR; TCRdb stores in-frame clones only, minus some. V and J calls plus clone size are reproduced from that table; the DNA served to infer D and trimming. The sample shows more than 100,000 clones, about 91% of them seen only once. This clonotype was sampled from a human donor in a cohort sampled during active COVID-19. The sequenced material came from peripheral blood. This chain connects TRBV3-1 (or the pseudogene TRBV3-2) to TRBJ2-7; 9 positions match TRBD2. The CDR3 spells CASSQDSSGGQSSYEQYF. The DNA of the CDR3 is TGTGCCAGCAGCCAAGACTCGAGCGGGGGGCAATCCTCCTACGAGCAGTACTTC.